This TCR beta chain appears in the sequencing data of a study of cytomegalovirus exposure and HLA in healthy donors. V was pared by 6 bases and J by 6 bases, with 10 bases of the junction left unmatched. CDR1 is KGHSH and CDR2 is LQKENI in the germline V gene. This CDR3 contains 14 residues. The primer mix had 60 Vbeta and 13 Jbeta primers. Study processing details: Later, 65 million to 85 million unique TCR beta chains were counted in an analysis, and 10 million to 12 million of them were shared. The method was immunoSEQ multiplex PCR; TCRdb's version includes in-frame clones alone and lacks a portion of them. V and J calls and clone size are copied from that table; D and trimming were computed from the DNA. The sample has around 120,000 clones, about 76% seen once.

Sequences were obtained from PBMCs. This TCR was recovered from a woman under 40 in good health and CMV-seronegative. The chain has TRBV18 and TRBJ1-2; 7 positions match TRBD1. This CDR3 reads CASSPRDRDDGYTF. The CDR3 coding sequence is TGTGCCAGCTCTCCCCGTGACAGGGATGATGGCTACACCTTC.